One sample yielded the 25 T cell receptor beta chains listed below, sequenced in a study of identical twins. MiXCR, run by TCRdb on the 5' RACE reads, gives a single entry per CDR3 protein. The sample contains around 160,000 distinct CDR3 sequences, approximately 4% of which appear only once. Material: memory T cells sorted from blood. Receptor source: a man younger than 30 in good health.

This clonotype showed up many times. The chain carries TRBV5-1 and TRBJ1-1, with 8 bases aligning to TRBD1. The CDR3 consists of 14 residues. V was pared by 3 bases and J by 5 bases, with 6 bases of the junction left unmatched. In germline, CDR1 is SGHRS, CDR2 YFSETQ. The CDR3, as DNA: TGCGCCAGCAGCTCTGGACAGGGCGGTACTGAAGCTTTCTTT. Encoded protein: CASSSGQGGTEAFF. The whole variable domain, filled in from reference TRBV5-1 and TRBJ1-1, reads KAGVTQTPRYLIKTRGQQVTLSCSPISGHRSVSWYQQTPGQGLQFLFEYFSETQRNKGNFPGRFSGRQFSNSRSEMNVSTLELGDSALYLCASSSGQGGTEAFFGQGTRLTVV.

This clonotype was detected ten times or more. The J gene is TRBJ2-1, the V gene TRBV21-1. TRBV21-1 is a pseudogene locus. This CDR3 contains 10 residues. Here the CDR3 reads CASITSEQFF. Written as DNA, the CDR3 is TGTGCCAGCATAACATCTGAGCAGTTCTTC.

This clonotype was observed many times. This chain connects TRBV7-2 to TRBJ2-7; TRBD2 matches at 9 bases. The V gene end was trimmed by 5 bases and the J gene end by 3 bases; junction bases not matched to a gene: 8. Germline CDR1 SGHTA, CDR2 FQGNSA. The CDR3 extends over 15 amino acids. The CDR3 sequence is CASSPTAGGIYEQYV. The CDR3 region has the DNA TGTGCCAGCAGCCCCACGGCGGGAGGGATCTACGAGCAGTACGTC.

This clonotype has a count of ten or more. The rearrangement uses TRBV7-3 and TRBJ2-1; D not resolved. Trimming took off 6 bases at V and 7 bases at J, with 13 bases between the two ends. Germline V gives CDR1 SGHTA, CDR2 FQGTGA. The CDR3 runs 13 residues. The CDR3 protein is CASSPAGRNEQFF. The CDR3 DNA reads TGTGCCAGCAGTCCGGCTGGTCGTAATGAGCAGTTCTTC.

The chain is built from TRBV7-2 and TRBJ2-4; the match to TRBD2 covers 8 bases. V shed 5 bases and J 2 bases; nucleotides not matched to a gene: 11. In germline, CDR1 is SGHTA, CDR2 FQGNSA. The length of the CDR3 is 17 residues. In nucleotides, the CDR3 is TGTGCCAGCAGCCCCTTTAGCGGGGCCGAGACCAAAAACATTCAGTACTTC. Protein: CASSPFSGAETKNIQYF. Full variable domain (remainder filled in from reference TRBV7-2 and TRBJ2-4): GAGVSQSPSNKVTEKGKDVELRCDPISGHTALYWYRQSLGQGLEFLIYFQGNSAPDKSGLPSDRFSAERTGGSVSTLTIQRTQQEDSAVYLCASSPFSGAETKNIQYFGAGTRLSVL.

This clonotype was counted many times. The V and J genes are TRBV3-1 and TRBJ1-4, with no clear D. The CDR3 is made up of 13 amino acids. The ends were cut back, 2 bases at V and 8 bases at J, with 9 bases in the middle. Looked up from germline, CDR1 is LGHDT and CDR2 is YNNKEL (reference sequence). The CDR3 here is CASSQTGREKLFF. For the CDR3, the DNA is TGTGCCAGCAGCCAAACCGGACGCGAAAAACTGTTTTTT.

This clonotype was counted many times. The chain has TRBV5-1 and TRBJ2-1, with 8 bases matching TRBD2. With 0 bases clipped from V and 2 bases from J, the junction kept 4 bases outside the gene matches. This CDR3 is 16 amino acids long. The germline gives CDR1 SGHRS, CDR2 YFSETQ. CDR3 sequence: CASSLAETSAYNEQFF. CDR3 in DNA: TGCGCCAGCAGCTTGGCGGAGACTAGCGCCTACAATGAGCAGTTCTTC.

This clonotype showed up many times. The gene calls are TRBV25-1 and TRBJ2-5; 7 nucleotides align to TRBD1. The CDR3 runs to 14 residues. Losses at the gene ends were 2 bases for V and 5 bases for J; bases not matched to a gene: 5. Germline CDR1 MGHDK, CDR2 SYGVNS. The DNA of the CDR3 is TGTGCCAGCAGTGAAGAAGGGGGCGCGGAGACCCAGTACTTC. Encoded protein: CASSEEGGAETQYF.

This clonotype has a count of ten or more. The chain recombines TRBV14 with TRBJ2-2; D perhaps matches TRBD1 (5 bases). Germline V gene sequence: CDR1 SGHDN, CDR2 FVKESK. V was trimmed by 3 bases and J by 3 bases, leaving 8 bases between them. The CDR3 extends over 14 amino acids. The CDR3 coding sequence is TGTGCCAGCAGCCATCGACAGTACACCGGGGAGCTGTTTTTT. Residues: CASSHRQYTGELFF.

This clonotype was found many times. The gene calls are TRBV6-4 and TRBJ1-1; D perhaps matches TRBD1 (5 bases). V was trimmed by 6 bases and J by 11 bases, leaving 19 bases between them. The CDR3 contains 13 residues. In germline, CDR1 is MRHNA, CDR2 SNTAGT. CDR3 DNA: TGTGCCAGCAGACCCTGGCAGGGACGGGAGGCTTTCTTT. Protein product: CASRPWQGREAFF.

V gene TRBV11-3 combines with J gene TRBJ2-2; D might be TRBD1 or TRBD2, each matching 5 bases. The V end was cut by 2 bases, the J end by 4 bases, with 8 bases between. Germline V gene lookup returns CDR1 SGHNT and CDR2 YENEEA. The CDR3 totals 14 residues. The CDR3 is CASSLNGGTGELFF. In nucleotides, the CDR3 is TGTGCCAGCAGCTTAAATGGGGGCACCGGGGAGCTGTTTTTT.

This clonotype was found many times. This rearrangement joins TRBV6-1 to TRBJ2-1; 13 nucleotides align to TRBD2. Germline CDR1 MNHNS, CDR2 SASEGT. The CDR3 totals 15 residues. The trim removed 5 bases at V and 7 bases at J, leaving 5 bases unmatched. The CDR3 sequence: CASSPLAGGLNEQFF. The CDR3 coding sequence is TGTGCCAGCAGTCCACTAGCGGGAGGGCTAAATGAGCAGTTCTTC.

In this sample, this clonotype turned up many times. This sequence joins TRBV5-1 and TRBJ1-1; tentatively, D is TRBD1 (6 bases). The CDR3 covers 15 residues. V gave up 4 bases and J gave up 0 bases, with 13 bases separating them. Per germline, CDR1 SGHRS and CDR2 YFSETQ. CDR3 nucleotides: TGCGCCAGCAGCATCGAGGACAGATTGAACACTGAAGCTTTCTTT. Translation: CASSIEDRLNTEAFF.

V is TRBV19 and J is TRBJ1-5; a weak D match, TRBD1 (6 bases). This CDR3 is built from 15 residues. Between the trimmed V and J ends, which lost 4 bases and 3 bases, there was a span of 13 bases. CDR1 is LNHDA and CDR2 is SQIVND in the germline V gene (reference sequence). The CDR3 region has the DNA TGTGCCAGTAGTACCTCGGGACAAATCAATCAGCCCCAGCATTTT. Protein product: CASSTSGQINQPQHF. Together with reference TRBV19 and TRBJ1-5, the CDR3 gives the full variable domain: DGGITQSPKYLFRKEGQNVTLSCEQNLNHDAMYWYRQDPGQGLRLIYYSQIVNDFQKGDIAEGYSVSREKKESFPLTVTSAQKNPTAFYLCASSTSGQINQPQHFGDGTRLSIL.

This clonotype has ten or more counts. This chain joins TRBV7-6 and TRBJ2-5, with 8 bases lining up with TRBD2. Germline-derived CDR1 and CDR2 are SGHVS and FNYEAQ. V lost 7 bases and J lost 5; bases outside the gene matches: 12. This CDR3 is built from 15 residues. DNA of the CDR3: TGTGCCAGCACCAGACTCCGGGAGGGGATGGAGACCCAGTACTTC. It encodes CASTRLREGMETQYF.

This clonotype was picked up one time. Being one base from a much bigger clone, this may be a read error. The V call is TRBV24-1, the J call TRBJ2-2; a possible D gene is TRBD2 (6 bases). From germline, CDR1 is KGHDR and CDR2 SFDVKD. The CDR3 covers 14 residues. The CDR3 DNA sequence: TGTGCCACCAGAGGACGGGAGCCCACCGGGGAGCCGTTTTTT. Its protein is CATRGREPTGEPFF.

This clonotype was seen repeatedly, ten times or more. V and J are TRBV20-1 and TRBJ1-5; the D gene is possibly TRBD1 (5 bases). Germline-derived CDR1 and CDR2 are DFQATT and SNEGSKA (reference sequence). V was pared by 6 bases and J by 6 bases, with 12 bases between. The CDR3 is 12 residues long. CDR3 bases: TGCAGTGCCGGAAGTGGGGGTCAGCCCCAGCATTTT. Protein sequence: CSAGSGGQPQHF.

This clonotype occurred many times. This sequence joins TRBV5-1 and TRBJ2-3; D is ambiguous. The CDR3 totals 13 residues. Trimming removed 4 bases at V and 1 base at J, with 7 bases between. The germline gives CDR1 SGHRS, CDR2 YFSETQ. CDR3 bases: TGCGCCAGCAGCAACGTCGGCACAGATACGCAGTATTTT. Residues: CASSNVGTDTQYF.

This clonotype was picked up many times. CDR3 loop: CSAQREQFF. The CDR3 DNA sequence: TGCAGTGCTCAGCGGGAGCAGTTCTTC. The genes are TRBV20-1 and TRBJ2-1, with D maybe TRBD2 (5 bases). Deletions cut 5 bases from V and 10 bases from J, with 6 bases between. The germline V gene encodes CDR1 DFQATT and CDR2 SNEGSKA (reference sequence). The length of the CDR3 is 9 residues.

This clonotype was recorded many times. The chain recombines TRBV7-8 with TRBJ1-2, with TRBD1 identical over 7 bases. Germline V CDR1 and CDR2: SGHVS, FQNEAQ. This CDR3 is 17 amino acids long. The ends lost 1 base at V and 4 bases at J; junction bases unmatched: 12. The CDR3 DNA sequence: TGTGCCAGCAGCTTAGTAGTGAGACAGGGACTCACCTATGGCTACACCTTC. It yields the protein CASSLVVRQGLTYGYTF.

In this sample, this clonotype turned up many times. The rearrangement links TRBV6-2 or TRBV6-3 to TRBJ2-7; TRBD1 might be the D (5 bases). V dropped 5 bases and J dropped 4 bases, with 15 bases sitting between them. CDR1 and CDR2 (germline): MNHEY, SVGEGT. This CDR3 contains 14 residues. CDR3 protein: CASSADRYLYEQYF. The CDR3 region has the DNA TGTGCCAGCAGTGCCGACAGATACCTGTACGAGCAGTACTTC.

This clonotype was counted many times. The CDR3 sequence is CSARAGLAYF. The CDR3 DNA reads TGCAGTGCTAGGGCGGGGCTAGCTTATTTT. The chain has TRBV20-1 and TRBJ2-3; the D gene is possibly TRBD2 (6 bases). Trimming left V 3 bases short and J 15 bases short, with 13 bases between. Germline-derived CDR1 and CDR2 are DFQATT and SNEGSKA (reference sequence). The CDR3 is 10 residues long.

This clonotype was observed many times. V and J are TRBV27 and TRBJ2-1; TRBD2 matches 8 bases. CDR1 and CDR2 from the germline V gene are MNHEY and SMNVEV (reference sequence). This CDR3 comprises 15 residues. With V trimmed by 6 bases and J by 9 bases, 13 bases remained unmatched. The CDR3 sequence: CASSPGAISGIEQFF. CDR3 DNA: TGTGCCAGCAGCCCGGGGGCAATTAGCGGGATTGAGCAGTTCTTC.

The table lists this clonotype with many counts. The CDR3 protein is CASSRSPGSTEAFF. In nucleotides, the CDR3 is TGTGCCAGTAGTAGGTCCCCGGGGAGTACTGAAGCTTTCTTT. The V and J genes are TRBV19 and TRBJ1-1, with D hard to call. The CDR3 contains 14 residues. Germline V CDR1 and CDR2: LNHDA, SQIVND (reference sequence). Trimming shortened V by 4 bases and J by 5 bases, and 14 bases separated the two germline ends.

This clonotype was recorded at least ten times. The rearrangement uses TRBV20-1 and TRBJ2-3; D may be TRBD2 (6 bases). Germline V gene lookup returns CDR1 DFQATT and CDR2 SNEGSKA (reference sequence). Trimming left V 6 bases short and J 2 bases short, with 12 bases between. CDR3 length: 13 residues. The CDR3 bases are TGCAGTGCGGTAGCGGAGGCCACAGATACGCAGTATTTT. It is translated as CSAVAEATDTQYF.